This T cell receptor beta chain emerged from a study of control samples from healthy donors and cancer patients. The repertoire was sequenced with immunoSEQ multiplex PCR; TCRdb's copy has only in-frame clones and lacks some. The sample consists of about 410,000 clones, 75% to 95% of them appearing once. CDR3 size: 13 residues. V was clipped by 2 bases and J by 1 base, with 5 bases between them. The germline V gene has CDR1 MNHEY and CDR2 SVGAGI. This chain uses TRBV6-5 with TRBJ1-1; no firm D call. The material sequenced was PBMCs. This sequence originates from a man aged 40-49 years with head and neck cancer. The CDR3 nucleotides read TGTGCCAGCAGTTACGGTTGGAACACTGAAGCTTTCTTT. This gives the protein CASSYGWNTEAFF.